The rows below give T cell receptor beta chains drawn from one sample of a study of vaccination effects on CD4 cells after COVID-19. What these receptors recognize is not known. Method: immunoSEQ multiplex PCR; TCRdb's copy keeps in-frame clones and lacks some. The table lists 25,000 to 35,000 clones, about 73% of them singletons. The specimen comprised CD4+ T cells from PBMCs cultured with HCoV-OC43 spike peptides, sampled after COVID-19 vaccination. The receptors here all came from a human donor who received a COVID-19 vaccine. CDR3s include the opening cysteine and the closing phenylalanine or tryptophan.

TRBV2,CASPNPSRGAAYNEQFF
TRBV6-1,CASSESGGRQPQHF
TRBV6-2/TRBV6-3,CASSPRGGADIYGYTF
TRBV6-4,CASSDSGTLNYGYTF
TRBV5-1,CASSLAWGALNSPLHF
TRBV4-1,CATGLGEKLFF
TRBV24-1,CATSGGGGTNEKLFF
TRBV5-6,CASSLWMSDTQYF
TRBV11-3,CASSSRWEQETQYF
TRBV7-9,CASSLVVGYNEQFF
TRBV12-3/TRBV12-4,CASSSNSGEKLFF
TRBV5-4,CASSGSDNQETQYF
TRBV6-6,CASSDGHSGANVLTF
TRBV2,CASSESLFGDYEQYF
TRBV5-1,CASSLEMGNYGYTF
TRBV29-1,CSVGWGHEQFF
TRBV27,CASSSGANVLTF
TRBV5-4,CASSLDPGKSSPLHF
TRBV18,CASSPLEGAEQYF
TRBV6-6,CASSSNTGRREKLFF
TRBV6-1,CASSEPGTSGSLVQETQYF
TRBV5-8,CASSGRDSYNEKLFF
TRBV10-3,CAISESVYREAEAFF
TRBV12-3/TRBV12-4,CASSPLSGTEAFF
TRBV4-2,CASSQDGTGASNEQFF
TRBV19,CASRDLSFVGTGPILYGYTF
TRBV5-4,CASSLSKLETLISGANVLTF
TRBV5-1,CASSLGLAGDTDTQYF
TRBV10-2,CASSTDRYTEAFF
TRBV30,CAWQGSENQPQHF
TRBV5-8,CASRSGTEFEKLFF
TRBV11-3,CASSQGQTIDTQYF
TRBV19,CASSQNSNQPQHF
TRBV24-1,CATSDTGIGYGYTF
TRBV6-6,CASSYGASGLTGELFF
TRBV10-3,CAIARGAQETQYF
TRBV5-1,CASSVQAGNTEAFF
TRBV4-1,CASSRLGQGKNIQYF
TRBV10-3,CAIRGGTLNEQYF
TRBV5-4,CASSVAGTISGNTIYF
TRBV10-2,CASSLDRPSGPQHF
TRBV5-4,CASSLAGAAKNIQYF
TRBV19,CASSIGRLAGDVYEQYF
TRBV9,CASSVEGQGLTQYF
TRBV5-5,CASSLAPMRGVQETQYF
TRBV5-8,CASSFGRTQAKNIQYF
TRBV7-8,CASSLAAGDTEAFF